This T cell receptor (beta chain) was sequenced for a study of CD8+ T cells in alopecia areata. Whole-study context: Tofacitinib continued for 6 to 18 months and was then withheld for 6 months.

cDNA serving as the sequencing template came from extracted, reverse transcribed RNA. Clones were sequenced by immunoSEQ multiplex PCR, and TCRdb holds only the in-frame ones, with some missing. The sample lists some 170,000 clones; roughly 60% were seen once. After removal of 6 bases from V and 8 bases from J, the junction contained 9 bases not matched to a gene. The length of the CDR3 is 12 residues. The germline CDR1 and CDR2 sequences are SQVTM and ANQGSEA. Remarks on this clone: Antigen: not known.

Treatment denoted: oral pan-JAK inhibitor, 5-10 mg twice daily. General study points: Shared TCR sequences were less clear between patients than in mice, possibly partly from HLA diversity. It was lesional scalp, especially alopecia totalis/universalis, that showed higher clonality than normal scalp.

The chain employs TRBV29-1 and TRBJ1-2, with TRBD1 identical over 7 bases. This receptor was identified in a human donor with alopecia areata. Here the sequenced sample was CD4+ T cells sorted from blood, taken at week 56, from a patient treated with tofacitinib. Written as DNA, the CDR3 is TGCAGCGTGGACAAGGGGGCTACGGGCTACACCTTC. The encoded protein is CSVDKGATGYTF. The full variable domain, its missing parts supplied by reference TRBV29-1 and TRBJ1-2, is SAVISQKPSRDICQRGTSLTIQCQVDSQVTMMFWYRQQPGQSLTLIATANQGSEATYESGFVIDKFPISRPNLTFSTLTVSNMSPEDSSIYLCSVDKGATGYTFGSGTRLTVV.